This T cell receptor beta chain emerged from a study of cytomegalovirus exposure and HLA in healthy donors. A word on this clone: Its antigen remains unknown.

Study-level results: Analysis performed later found roughly 17,000 TCR beta sequences associated with HLA alleles at 0.05 false discovery rate. As was reported, the classifier diagnosed cytomegalovirus status with high specificity and sensitivity. Most likely, a cluster of highly shared sequence variants arose as a sequencing artifact. Productive status was seen about 90% or about 30% of the time for most TCR beta V segments in an earlier analysis.

It was with 60 Vbeta and 13 Jbeta primers that the PCR ran. Produced via immunoSEQ multiplex PCR; TCRdb's table is partial and in-frame only. Among fewer than 85,000 clones listed, about 75% were seen once. What was sequenced was PBMCs. The clonotype comes from a man in his fifties or sixties in good health and CMV-seropositive.

The CDR3 sequence: CASSLEQGSYEQYF. The CDR3 coding sequence is TGTGCCAGCAGCTTAGAGCAGGGAAGCTACGAGCAGTACTTC. The rearrangement joins TRBV7-6 to TRBJ2-7; D might be TRBD1 (5 bases). The V end lost 1 base, the J end lost 3 bases, and 10 bases lay between the germline ends. Germline assignment: CDR1 SGHVS and CDR2 FNYEAQ. This CDR3 region has 14 residues.